The 22 T cell receptor beta chains reported below all come from one sample, sequenced in a study of OX40 agonist ivuxolimab in advanced cancers. The protocol was immunoSEQ multiplex PCR, while the TCRdb copy is restricted to in-frame clones and leaves out a portion. The sample holds roughly 41,000 clones; 60% to 80% are singletons and the top ten take approximately 22%. Here the sequenced sample was CD4+ or CD8+ T cells sorted from blood, taken in a trial of the OX40 agonist ivuxolimab. The receptors shown here come from an adult with an advanced solid tumor such as melanoma, head and neck, liver or kidney cancer.

CDR3 nucleotide sequence: TGCGCCAGCAGCCCGTCGGGTTTTAATTCACCCCTCCACTTT. Its protein product is CASSPSGFNSPLHF. This chain connects TRBV4-1 to TRBJ1-6; D remains unclear. CDR3 length: 14 residues. The germline V gene has CDR1 MGHRA and CDR2 YSYEKL. Deletions cut 4 bases from V and 6 bases from J, with 10 bases between.

The V gene is TRBV19, the J gene TRBJ1-1, with no clear D. CDR3 length: 13 residues. Trimming pared 5 bases from V and 8 bases from J, leaving 15 bases between. Per germline, CDR1 LNHDA and CDR2 SQIVND (reference sequence). The CDR3 nucleotides read TGTGCCAGTAGTTCGGAAGCTATTTACGAAGCTTTCTTT. Encoded protein: CASSSEAIYEAFF. Complete variable domain (other parts from reference TRBV19 and TRBJ1-1): DGGITQSPKYLFRKEGQNVTLSCEQNLNHDAMYWYRQDPGQGLRLIYYSQIVNDFQKGDIAEGYSVSREKKESFPLTVTSAQKNPTAFYLCASSSEAIYEAFFGQGTRLTVV.

This chain connects TRBV6-5 to TRBJ2-2; D is undetermined. The germline V and J ends were trimmed by 6 bases and 8 bases, with 7 bases remaining between them. Germline lookup yields CDR1 MNHEY and CDR2 SVGAGI. This CDR3 contains 11 residues. CDR3 coding DNA: TGTGCCAGCAGCATTTTTGGGGAGCTGTTTTTT. Its translation is CASSIFGELFF.

The V gene is TRBV19, the J gene TRBJ2-3, with D possibly matching TRBD2 (5 bases). The CDR3 is 15 amino acids. Between the trimmed V and J ends, which lost 4 bases and 0 bases, there was a span of 11 bases. Looked up from germline, CDR1 is LNHDA and CDR2 is SQIVND (reference sequence). CDR3 protein: CASSTPLGSTDTQYF. DNA of the CDR3: TGTGCCAGTAGTACCCCACTAGGTAGCACAGATACGCAGTATTTT.

V and J are TRBV5-1 and TRBJ2-7; TRBD1 matches at 7 bases. The V segment lost 2 bases and the J segment 7 bases; nucleotides outside the gene matches: 3. The CDR3 has 12 amino acids. Germline V gives CDR1 SGHRS, CDR2 YFSETQ. This CDR3 is CASSLGQDEQYF. CDR3 DNA sequence: TGCGCCAGCAGCTTAGGACAGGATGAGCAGTACTTC. Filled out from reference TRBV5-1 and TRBJ2-7, the complete variable domain reads KAGVTQTPRYLIKTRGQQVTLSCSPISGHRSVSWYQQTPGQGLQFLFEYFSETQRNKGNFPGRFSGRQFSNSRSEMNVSTLELGDSALYLCASSLGQDEQYFGPGTRLTVT.

The chain uses TRBV15 and TRBJ2-5; maybe TRBD2 (9 bases). Germline CDR1 and CDR2: LNHNV and YYDKDF (reference sequence). The CDR3 loop spans 16 amino acids. Trimming shortened V by 6 bases and J by 7 bases, and 24 bases separated the two germline ends. This chain's CDR3 is CATSPSGTGASWTQYF. CDR3 coding DNA: TGTGCCACCAGTCCTAGCGGGACAGGCGCCTCCTGGACCCAGTACTTC.

The V and J genes are TRBV2 and TRBJ2-5, with D perhaps matching TRBD1 (6 bases). The V end lost 5 bases, the J end lost 4 bases, and 11 bases lay between the germline ends. CDR1 is SNHLY and CDR2 is FYNNEI in the germline V gene. The CDR3 runs 13 residues. The CDR3 reads CASSSRGSETQYF. CDR3 DNA sequence: TGTGCCAGCAGTTCCAGGGGCTCAGAGACCCAGTACTTC.

The J gene is TRBJ2-7, the V gene TRBV18, with D possibly being TRBD1 (5 bases). The CDR3 runs to 15 residues. Germline values: CDR1 KGHSH, CDR2 LQKENI. V was shortened by 1 base and J by 0 bases, with 10 bases between the two germline ends. CDR3 nucleotide sequence: TGTGCCAGCTCACCACTGGACACCACCTCCTACGAGCAGTACTTC. Its translation: CASSPLDTTSYEQYF.

The J gene is TRBJ1-2, the V gene TRBV15; 12 bases match TRBD1. This CDR3 is built from 13 residues. CDR1 and CDR2 (germline): LNHNV, YYDKDF (reference sequence). J gave up 13 bases and V 5 bases, and 8 bases lay outside the gene matches. For the CDR3, the DNA is TGTGCCACCAGCGGGGGGACAGGGGGCCCTGTCACCTTC. It is translated as CATSGGTGGPVTF.

This chain joins TRBV18 and TRBJ2-1; no clear D. V lost 1 base and J lost 4, with 5 bases in between. The CDR3 length is 13 residues. The germline V gene has CDR1 KGHSH and CDR2 LQKENI. The CDR3 protein is CASSPQEYNEQFF. The CDR3 DNA is TGTGCCAGCTCACCACAGGAGTACAATGAGCAGTTCTTC.

Comments on this clone: The same CDR3 can be traced to other DNA sequences in this sample. The chain has TRBV4-3 and TRBJ2-1; 12 bases line up with TRBD2. Germline V CDR1 and CDR2: LGHNA, YSLEER. The CDR3 has 18 residues. V lost 3 bases, J lost 5 bases, and 11 bases stayed unmatched. CDR3 DNA: TGCGCCAGCAGCCAGGCCCTAGCGGGAGGGCCAGGGAACAATGAGCAGTTCTTC. Its protein product is CASSQALAGGPGNNEQFF.

J is TRBJ2-5 and V is TRBV4-1; TRBD2 aligns across 9 bases. The CDR3 has 17 amino acids. Germline V gene data show CDR1 as MGHRA and CDR2 as YSYEKL. Losses at the gene ends were 1 base for V and 2 bases for J; bases not matched to a gene: 8. The CDR3 bases are TGCGCCAGCAGCCAAGCGGGCGGGAGGGCCCTACAAGAGACCCAGTACTTC. It is translated as CASSQAGGRALQETQYF.

DNA of the CDR3: TGTGCCAGCCGGACAGAACAAAGCTCCTACGAGCAGTACTTC. Protein: CASRTEQSSYEQYF. The chain joins TRBV28 to TRBJ2-7, with D possibly being TRBD1 (6 bases). Germline-derived CDR1 and CDR2 are MDHEN and SYDVKM. Trimming pared 8 bases from V and 0 bases from J, leaving 14 bases between. This CDR3 is 14 amino acids long.

The chain joins TRBV12-5 to TRBJ2-3, with a weak D call TRBD2 (5 bases). This CDR3 spans 16 amino acids. The V gene's germline CDR1 is LGHNT and CDR2 FRNRAP. The germline V and J ends were trimmed by 1 base and 2 bases, with 13 bases remaining between them. The CDR3 coding sequence is TGTGCTAGTGGTTTGGGGGTGAGCGGTTACACAGATACGCAGTATTTT. Translating gives CASGLGVSGYTDTQYF. The variable domain in full, with the rest retrieved from reference TRBV12-5 and TRBJ2-3, is DARVTQTPRHKVTEMGQEVTMRCQPILGHNTVFWYRQTMMQGLELLAYFRNRAPLDDSGMPKDRFSAEMPDATLATLKIQPSEPRDSAVYFCASGLGVSGYTDTQYFGPGTRLTVL.

This rearrangement joins TRBV10-3 to TRBJ2-1; perhaps TRBD2 as D (7 bases). The V gene's germline CDR1 is ENHRY and CDR2 SYGVKD. CDR3 size: 16 residues. Trimming removed 0 bases at V and 7 bases at J, with 16 bases between. The CDR3 DNA sequence: TGTGCCATCAGTGAGTCCGGGGGGCCTTCGGGGAATGAGCAGTTCTTC. Amino acid sequence: CAISESGGPSGNEQFF.

CDR3 DNA: TGTGCCAGCAGTTACTCAGGGGGCGTAGATACCGGGGAGCTGTTTTTT. Translating gives CASSYSGGVDTGELFF. The chain joins TRBV6-6 to TRBJ2-2; the match to TRBD1 covers 7 bases. In germline, CDR1 is MNHNY, CDR2 SVGAGI (reference sequence). V was pared by 0 bases and J by 5 bases, with 6 bases of the junction left unmatched. The CDR3 spans 16 residues.

This chain connects TRBV7-9 to TRBJ2-3, with 9 bases matching TRBD2. In germline, CDR1 is SEHNR, CDR2 FQNEAQ (reference sequence). This CDR3 is 15 amino acids long. V was pared by 5 bases and J by 4 bases, with 7 bases of the junction left unmatched. CDR3 residues: CASSPLGGGADTQYF. As DNA, the CDR3 is TGTGCCAGCAGCCCACTAGGCGGGGGGGCAGATACGCAGTATTTT.

J is TRBJ2-3 and V is TRBV5-4, with 13 bases lining up with TRBD2. The ends lost 6 bases at V and 14 bases at J; junction bases unmatched: 9. Germline V lookup: CDR1 SGHNT, CDR2 YYREEE (reference sequence). The length of the CDR3 is 13 residues. Here the CDR3 reads CASMGLAGSQRYF. CDR3 bases: TGTGCCAGCATGGGACTAGCGGGATCCCAAAGGTATTTT.

This chain links TRBV7-2 with TRBJ2-4; 9 nucleotides agree with TRBD2. CDR3 size: 16 residues. V trimming: 5 bases; J trimming: 0 bases; junction bases outside the gene matches: 5. Germline CDR1 is SGHTA and CDR2 is FQGNSA. The CDR3 spells CASSPTSGLAKNIQYF. The CDR3 DNA reads TGTGCCAGCAGCCCGACTAGCGGATTAGCCAAAAACATTCAGTACTTC.

The V gene is TRBV29-1, the J gene TRBJ2-6; no clear D. CDR3 length: 12 residues. The V end was cut by 3 bases, the J end by 3 bases, with 3 bases between. The V gene's germline CDR1 is SQVTM and CDR2 ANQGSEA. The CDR3 reads CSVDLGANVLTF. CDR3 DNA: TGCAGCGTTGACCTTGGGGCCAACGTCCTGACTTTC.

The gene calls are TRBV7-2 and TRBJ1-2; 8 bases agree with TRBD1. In germline, CDR1 is SGHTA, CDR2 FQGNSA. This CDR3 has 14 residues. With 5 bases clipped from V and 6 bases from J, the junction kept 8 bases outside the gene matches. The CDR3 spells CASSTRTGKNGYTF. CDR3 DNA sequence: TGTGCCAGCAGCACTCGGACAGGGAAGAATGGCTACACCTTC. The variable domain in full, completed from reference TRBV7-2 and TRBJ1-2, reads GAGVSQSPSNKVTEKGKDVELRCDPISGHTALYWYRQSLGQGLEFLIYFQGNSAPDKSGLPSDRFSAERTGGSVSTLTIQRTQQEDSAVYLCASSTRTGKNGYTFGSGTRLTVV.

The rearrangement uses TRBV7-9 and TRBJ1-2; no clear D gene. Germline CDR1 is SEHNR and CDR2 is FQNEAQ (reference sequence). Trimming left V 3 bases short and J 4 bases short, with 12 bases between. The CDR3 covers 14 residues. CDR3 sequence: CASSFGQAIYGYTF. The CDR3 DNA is TGTGCCAGCAGCTTCGGCCAGGCGATCTATGGCTACACCTTC.